These 14 T cell receptor beta chains share one sample of origin, sequenced in a study of OX40 agonist ivuxolimab in advanced cancers. Assay used: immunoSEQ multiplex PCR; TCRdb lists only in-frame clones, some missing. This table has about 61,000 clones, about 90% appearing once. Material: CD4+ or CD8+ T cells sorted from blood, obtained in a trial of the OX40 agonist ivuxolimab. Receptor source: an adult with an advanced solid tumor such as melanoma, head and neck, liver or kidney cancer.

The rearrangement links TRBV5-1 to TRBJ2-3; D possibly corresponds to TRBD1 (5 bases). CDR3 length equals 14 residues. V shed 3 bases and J shed 6 bases, with 14 bases lying between them. Germline CDR1 and CDR2: SGHRS and YFSETQ. CDR3 bases: TGCGCCAGCAGCTACAGGTCTTCGGAGGATACGCAGTATTTT. Protein product: CASSYRSSEDTQYF.

The V gene is TRBV7-8, the J gene TRBJ1-5; the D is unclear. Germline V gives CDR1 SGHVS, CDR2 FQNEAQ. There are 15 residues in the CDR3. V dropped 5 bases and J dropped 3 bases, with 14 bases sitting between them. The CDR3 DNA follows: TGTGCCAGCAGCCCCCTCGGCGGTACCAATCAGCCCCAGCATTTT. It encodes CASSPLGGTNQPQHF.

This sequence joins TRBV6-6 and TRBJ2-6, with D unresolved. CDR1 is MNHNY, CDR2 SVGAGI, per germline (reference sequence). The ends were cut back, 3 bases at V and 0 bases at J, with 6 bases in the middle. The CDR3 extends over 15 amino acids. The CDR3 DNA reads as TGTGCCAGCAGTTATGGGGTCTCTGGGGCCAACGTCCTGACTTTC. Its translation: CASSYGVSGANVLTF.

This rearrangement joins TRBV5-4 to TRBJ2-1; no firm D call. Looked up from germline, CDR1 is SGHNT and CDR2 is YYREEE (reference sequence). Deletions cut 0 bases from V and 2 bases from J, with 9 bases between. The CDR3 length is 15 residues. The CDR3 coding sequence is TGTGCCAGCAGCTTGGGTTCGGAAACCTACAATGAGCAGTTCTTC. The encoded protein is CASSLGSETYNEQFF.

This sequence joins TRBV29-1 and TRBJ2-1; 14 bases are shared with TRBD2. Germline V gene sequence: CDR1 SQVTM, CDR2 ANQGSEA. Unmatched junction bases numbered 8, after V lost 6 bases and J lost 4 bases. This CDR3 is 16 amino acids long. The CDR3 sequence: CSVAGTSGSTYNEQFF. The CDR3 nucleotides read TGCAGCGTAGCCGGGACTAGCGGGAGTACTTACAATGAGCAGTTCTTC.

Remarks on this clone: One junction end does not reproduce the germline sequence, and a read error may be involved. This chain uses TRBV27 with TRBJ1-1; possible D gene TRBD1, 5 bases. Germline assignment: CDR1 MNHEY and CDR2 SMNVEV (reference sequence). This CDR3 is built from 14 residues. As DNA, the CDR3 is TGTGCCAGCAGTTTATTTGGAGTCTCTGGGGGTGTGATCTTT. Encoded protein: CASSLFGVSGGVIF.

This clone was counted a single time. The chain combines TRBV2 with TRBJ1-2, with unresolved D. Per germline, CDR1 SNHLY and CDR2 FYNNEI. The germline V and J ends were trimmed by 8 bases and 8 bases, with 24 bases remaining between them. The CDR3 consists of 15 residues. Written as DNA, the CDR3 is TGTGCCAGCGTTACCCCGACCCGCTCAAGGTGGGGCTACACCTTC. Protein sequence: CASVTPTRSRWGYTF.

Only a few counts were recorded for this clone. The rearrangement joins TRBV19 to TRBJ1-5; TRBD1 might be the D (6 bases). V was cut by 3 bases and J by 1 base, with 13 bases left in between. The CDR3 covers 16 residues. Germline V lookup: CDR1 LNHDA, CDR2 SQIVND (reference sequence). The CDR3 nucleotides read TGTGCCAGTAGTATTTGGGGGGCCGAGAGCAATCAGCCCCAGCATTTT. Translation gives CASSIWGAESNQPQHF.

This chain links TRBV10-2 with TRBJ1-6; the D gene is possibly TRBD1 (6 bases). Trimming shortened V by 10 bases and J by 3 bases, and 19 bases separated the two germline ends. The CDR3 is 16 amino acids. Looked up from germline, CDR1 is WSHSY and CDR2 is SAAADI. The CDR3 loop is CATRTGFSGYNSPLHF. CDR3 bases: TGCGCCACCAGAACAGGGTTTTCAGGCTATAATTCACCCCTCCACTTT.

In its sample, this clone was seen once. The chain is built from TRBV6-1 and TRBJ2-7; TRBD1 is a possible D gene (5 bases). The CDR3 has 11 amino acids. CDR1 is MNHNS and CDR2 is SASEGT in the germline V gene. The V and J ends lost 4 bases and 5 bases respectively, with 6 bases between them. The CDR3, as DNA: TGTGCCAGCAGTGGGGGCAACGAGCAGTACTTC. Protein sequence: CASSGGNEQYF.

The rearrangement uses TRBV30 and TRBJ1-6; no reliable D call. Germline lookup yields CDR1 GTSNPN and CDR2 SVGIG (reference sequence). Trimming pared 0 bases from V and 13 bases from J, leaving 19 bases between. The CDR3 extends over 15 amino acids. The CDR3 DNA reads TGTGCCTGGAGTGTAATGAGGCAGTCGAGGATGCCCCTCCACTTT. It specifies CAWSVMRQSRMPLHF.

This chain uses TRBV11-3 with TRBJ2-3, with D unresolved. This CDR3 comprises 17 residues. Germline CDR1 SGHNT, CDR2 YENEEA. The V end lost 0 bases, the J end lost 2 bases, and 15 bases lay between the germline ends. This CDR3 reads CASSLDLTGTVTDTQYF. The CDR3 DNA sequence: TGTGCCAGCAGCTTAGATCTTACTGGAACGGTCACAGATACGCAGTATTTT.

This clone is a singleton in its sample. The genes are TRBV27 and TRBJ1-5, with D maybe TRBD1 (5 bases). V lost 6 bases, J lost 0 bases, and 12 bases lay in between. Germline V gene sequence: CDR1 MNHEY, CDR2 SMNVEV (reference sequence). The CDR3 covers 15 residues. The CDR3 DNA sequence: TGTGCCAGCAGCCCCCGGGGGTATAGCAATCAGCCCCAGCATTTT. Residues: CASSPRGYSNQPQHF.

The J gene is TRBJ1-5, the V gene TRBV12-5, with 9 bases lining up with TRBD1. This CDR3 comprises 15 residues. The germline V gene has CDR1 LGHNT and CDR2 FRNRAP. The junction had 10 bases not matched to a gene; V was cut back by 9 bases and J by 4 bases. The CDR3 coding sequence is TGTGCTAGGGTACTACAGGGGGCTTGGAATCAGCCCCAGCATTTT. Residues: CARVLQGAWNQPQHF. Supplemented by reference TRBV12-5 and TRBJ1-5, the full variable domain reads DARVTQTPRHKVTEMGQEVTMRCQPILGHNTVFWYRQTMMQGLELLAYFRNRAPLDDSGMPKDRFSAEMPDATLATLKIQPSEPRDSAVYFCARVLQGAWNQPQHFGDGTRLSIL.